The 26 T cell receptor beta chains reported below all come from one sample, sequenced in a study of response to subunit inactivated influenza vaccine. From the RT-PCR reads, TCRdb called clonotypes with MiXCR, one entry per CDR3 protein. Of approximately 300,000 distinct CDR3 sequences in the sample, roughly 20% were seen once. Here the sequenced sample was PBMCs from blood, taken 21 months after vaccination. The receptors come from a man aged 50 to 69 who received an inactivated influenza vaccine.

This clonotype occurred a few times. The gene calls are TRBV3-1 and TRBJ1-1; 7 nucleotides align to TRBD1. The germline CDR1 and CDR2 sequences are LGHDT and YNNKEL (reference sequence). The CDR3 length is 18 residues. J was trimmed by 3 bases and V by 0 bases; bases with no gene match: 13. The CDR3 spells CASSQESWRQGIDTEAFF. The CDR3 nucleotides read TGTGCCAGCAGCCAAGAGTCGTGGAGACAGGGAATTGACACTGAAGCTTTCTTT.

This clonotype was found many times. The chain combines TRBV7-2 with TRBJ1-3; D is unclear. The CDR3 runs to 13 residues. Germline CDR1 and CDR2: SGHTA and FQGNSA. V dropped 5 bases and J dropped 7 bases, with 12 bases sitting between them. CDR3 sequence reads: CASSPRVGNTIYF. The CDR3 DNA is TGTGCCAGCAGCCCGAGGGTGGGGAACACCATATATTTT.

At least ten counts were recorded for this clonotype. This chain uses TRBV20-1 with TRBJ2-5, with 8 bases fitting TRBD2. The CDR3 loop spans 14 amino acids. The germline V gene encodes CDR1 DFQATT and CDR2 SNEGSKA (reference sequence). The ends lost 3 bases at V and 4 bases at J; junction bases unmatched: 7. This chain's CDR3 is CSASGRGLRETQYF. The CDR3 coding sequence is TGCAGTGCTAGCGGGAGGGGGTTGAGAGAGACCCAGTACTTC.

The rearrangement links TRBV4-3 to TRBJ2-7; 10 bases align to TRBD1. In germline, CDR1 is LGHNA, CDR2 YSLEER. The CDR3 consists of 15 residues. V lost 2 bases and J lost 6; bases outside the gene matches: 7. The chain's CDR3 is CASSQQVRTGGEQYF. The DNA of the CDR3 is TGCGCCAGCAGCCAACAAGTCCGGACAGGGGGCGAGCAGTACTTC.

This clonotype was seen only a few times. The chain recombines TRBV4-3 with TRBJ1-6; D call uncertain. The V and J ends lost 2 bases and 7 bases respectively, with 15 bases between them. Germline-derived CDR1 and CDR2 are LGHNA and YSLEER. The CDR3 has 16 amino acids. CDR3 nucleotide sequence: TGCGCCAGCAGCCAAACACCGGAGCCTGGGAATTCACCCCTCCACTTT. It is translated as CASSQTPEPGNSPLHF.

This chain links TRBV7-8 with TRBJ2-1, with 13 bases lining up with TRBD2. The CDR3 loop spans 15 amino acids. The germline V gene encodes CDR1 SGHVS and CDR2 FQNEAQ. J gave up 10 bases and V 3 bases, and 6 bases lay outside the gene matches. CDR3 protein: CASSFRLAGGMEQFF. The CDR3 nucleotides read TGTGCCAGCAGCTTTCGACTAGCGGGAGGAATGGAGCAGTTCTTC.

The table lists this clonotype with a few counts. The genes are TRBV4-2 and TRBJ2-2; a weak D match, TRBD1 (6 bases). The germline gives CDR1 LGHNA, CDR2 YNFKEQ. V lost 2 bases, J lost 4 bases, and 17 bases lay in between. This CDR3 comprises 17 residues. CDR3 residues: CASSQTPVGQFTGELFF. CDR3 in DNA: TGTGCCAGCAGCCAAACTCCGGTAGGACAGTTCACCGGGGAGCTGTTTTTT.

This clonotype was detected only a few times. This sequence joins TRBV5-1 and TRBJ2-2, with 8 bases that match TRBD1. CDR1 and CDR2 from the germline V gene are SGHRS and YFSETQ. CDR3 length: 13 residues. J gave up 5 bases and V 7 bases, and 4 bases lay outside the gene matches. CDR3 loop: CASQTGVTGELFF. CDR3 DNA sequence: TGCGCCAGCCAGACAGGGGTTACCGGGGAGCTGTTTTTT.

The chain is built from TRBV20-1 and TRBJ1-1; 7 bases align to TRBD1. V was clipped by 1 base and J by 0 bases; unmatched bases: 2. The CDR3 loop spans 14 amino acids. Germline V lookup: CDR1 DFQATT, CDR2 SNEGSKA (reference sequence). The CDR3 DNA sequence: TGCAGTGCTAGAGGGGACAGTTTGAACACTGAAGCTTTCTTT. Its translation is CSARGDSLNTEAFF.

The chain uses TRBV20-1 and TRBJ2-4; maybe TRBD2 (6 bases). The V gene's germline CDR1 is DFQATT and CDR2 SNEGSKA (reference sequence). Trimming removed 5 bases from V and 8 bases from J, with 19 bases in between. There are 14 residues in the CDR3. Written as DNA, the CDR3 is TGCAGTGCTGCACTAACGGGACTCGGTGACATTCAGTACTTC. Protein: CSAALTGLGDIQYF.

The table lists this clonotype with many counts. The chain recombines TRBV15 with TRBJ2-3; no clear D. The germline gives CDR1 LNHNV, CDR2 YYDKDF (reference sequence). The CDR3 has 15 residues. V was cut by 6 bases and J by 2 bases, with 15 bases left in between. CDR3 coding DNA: TGTGCCACCAGAATTTCCCCGGACCTCACAGATACGCAGTATTTT. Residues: CATRISPDLTDTQYF.

CDR3: CASSQPGQGVGMNTEAFF. In nucleotides, the CDR3 is TGCGCCAGCAGCCAACCGGGACAGGGGGTAGGAATGAACACTGAAGCTTTCTTT. The chain has TRBV4-1 and TRBJ1-1, with 11 bases identical to TRBD1. Germline CDR1 and CDR2: MGHRA and YSYEKL. The J segment lost 0 bases and the V segment lost 2 bases, leaving 8 bases of the junction unmatched. CDR3 length equals 18 residues.

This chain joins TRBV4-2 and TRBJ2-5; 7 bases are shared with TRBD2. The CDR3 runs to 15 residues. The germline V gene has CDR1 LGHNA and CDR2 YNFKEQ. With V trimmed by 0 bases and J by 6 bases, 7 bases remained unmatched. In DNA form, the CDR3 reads TGTGCCAGCAGCCAAGATTTGGCGGGAGCGAAGACCCAGTACTTC. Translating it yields CASSQDLAGAKTQYF.

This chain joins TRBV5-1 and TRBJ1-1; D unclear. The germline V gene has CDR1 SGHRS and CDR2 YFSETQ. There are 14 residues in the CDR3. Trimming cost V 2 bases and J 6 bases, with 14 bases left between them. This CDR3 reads CASSLQSGNAEAFF. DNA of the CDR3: TGCGCCAGCAGCTTACAATCGGGGAATGCTGAAGCTTTCTTT.

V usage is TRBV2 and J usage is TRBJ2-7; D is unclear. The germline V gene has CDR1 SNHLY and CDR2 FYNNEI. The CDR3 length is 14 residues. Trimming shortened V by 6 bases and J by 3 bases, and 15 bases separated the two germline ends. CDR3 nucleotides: TGTGCCAGCAGCAACTCCCGGGCTAACTACGAGCAGTACTTC. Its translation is CASSNSRANYEQYF.

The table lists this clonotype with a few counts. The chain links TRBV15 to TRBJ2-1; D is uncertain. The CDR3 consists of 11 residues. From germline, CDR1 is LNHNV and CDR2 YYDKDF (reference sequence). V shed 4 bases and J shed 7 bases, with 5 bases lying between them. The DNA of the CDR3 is TGTGCCACCAGCAATAGTAATGAGCAGTTCTTC. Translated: CATSNSNEQFF. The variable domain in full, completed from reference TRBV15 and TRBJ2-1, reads DAMVIQNPRYQVTQFGKPVTLSCSQTLNHNVMYWYQQKSSQAPKLLFHYYDKDFNNEADTPDNFQSRRPNTSFCFLDIRSPGLGDTAMYLCATSNSNEQFFGPGTRLTVL.

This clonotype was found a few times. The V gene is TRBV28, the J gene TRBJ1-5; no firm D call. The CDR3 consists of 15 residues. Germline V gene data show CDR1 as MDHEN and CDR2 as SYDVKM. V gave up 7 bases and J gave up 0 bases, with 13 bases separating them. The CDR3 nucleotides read TGTGCCAGCAACCTTTTCCAGGCTAGCAATCAGCCCCAGCATTTT. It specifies CASNLFQASNQPQHF.

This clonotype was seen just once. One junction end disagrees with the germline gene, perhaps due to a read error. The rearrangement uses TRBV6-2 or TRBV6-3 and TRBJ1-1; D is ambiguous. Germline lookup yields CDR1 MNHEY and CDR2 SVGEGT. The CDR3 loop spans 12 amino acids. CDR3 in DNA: TGTGCCAGCAGGTTCGGTGATCTTGAAGCTTACTTT. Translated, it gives CASRFGDLEAYF.

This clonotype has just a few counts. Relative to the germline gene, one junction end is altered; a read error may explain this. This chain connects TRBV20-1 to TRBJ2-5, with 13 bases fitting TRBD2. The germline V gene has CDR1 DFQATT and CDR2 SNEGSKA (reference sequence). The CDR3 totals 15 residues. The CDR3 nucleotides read TGCAGTGCTGGAGAGGGACTAGCGGGAATAGAGACCCAGTACTTC. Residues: CSAGEGLAGIETQYF.

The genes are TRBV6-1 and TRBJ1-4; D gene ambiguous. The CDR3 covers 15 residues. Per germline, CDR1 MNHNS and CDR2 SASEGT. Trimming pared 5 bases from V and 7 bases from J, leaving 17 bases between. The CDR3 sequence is CASSRQVERGEKLFF. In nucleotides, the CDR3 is TGTGCCAGCAGTCGCCAGGTGGAGCGGGGTGAAAAACTGTTTTTT.

The CDR3 region is CASSMMPGGPYEQYF. The CDR3 nucleotides are TGTGCCAGCAGCATGATGCCGGGGGGGCCCTACGAGCAGTACTTC. The rearrangement joins TRBV9 to TRBJ2-7, with TRBD2 matching 8 bases. V lost 4 bases, J lost 2 bases, and 8 bases stayed unmatched. Germline V gives CDR1 SGDLS, CDR2 YYNGEE. There are 15 residues in the CDR3.

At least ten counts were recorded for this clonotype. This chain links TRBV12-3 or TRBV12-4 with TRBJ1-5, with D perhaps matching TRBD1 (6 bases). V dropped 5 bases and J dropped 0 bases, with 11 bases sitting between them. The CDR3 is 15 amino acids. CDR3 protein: CASSTTGYSNQPQHF. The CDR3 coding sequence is TGTGCCAGCAGTACCACAGGGTATAGCAATCAGCCCCAGCATTTT.

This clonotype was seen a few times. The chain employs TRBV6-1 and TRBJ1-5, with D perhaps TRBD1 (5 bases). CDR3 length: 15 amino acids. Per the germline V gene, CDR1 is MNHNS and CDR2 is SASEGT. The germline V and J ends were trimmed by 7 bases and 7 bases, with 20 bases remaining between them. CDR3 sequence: CASTTVHVGLQPQHF. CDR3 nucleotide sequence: TGTGCCAGCACTACGGTACACGTGGGGCTGCAGCCCCAGCATTTT.

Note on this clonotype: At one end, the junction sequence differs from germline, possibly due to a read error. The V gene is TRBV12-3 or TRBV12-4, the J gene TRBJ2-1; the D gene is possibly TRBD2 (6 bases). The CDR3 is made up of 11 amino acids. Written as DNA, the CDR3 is TGTGCCAGCAGTCTAAGGGACTTTGGGGTTTTC. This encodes CASSLRDFGVF.

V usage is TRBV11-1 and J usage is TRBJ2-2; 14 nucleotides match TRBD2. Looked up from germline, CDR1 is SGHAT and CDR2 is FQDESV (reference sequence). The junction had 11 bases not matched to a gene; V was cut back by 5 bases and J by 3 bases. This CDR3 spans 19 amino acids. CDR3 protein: CASSDRLAGGPVDTGELFF. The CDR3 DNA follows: TGTGCCAGCAGCGACCGACTAGCGGGGGGGCCGGTGGACACCGGGGAGCTGTTTTTT. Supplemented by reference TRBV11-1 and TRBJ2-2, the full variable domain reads EAEVAQSPRYKITEKSQAVAFWCDPISGHATLYWYRQILGQGPELLVQFQDESVVDDSQLPKDRFSAERLKGVDSTLKIQPAELGDSAMYLCASSDRLAGGPVDTGELFFGEGSRLTVL.

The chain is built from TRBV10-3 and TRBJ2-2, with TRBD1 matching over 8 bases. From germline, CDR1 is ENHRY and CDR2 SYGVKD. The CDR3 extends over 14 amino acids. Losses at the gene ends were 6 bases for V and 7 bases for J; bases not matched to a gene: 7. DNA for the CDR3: TGTGCCATCAGGAGGACAGGGACCATCGGGGAGCTGTTTTTT. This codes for CAIRRTGTIGELFF.